The rows below give T cell receptor beta chains drawn from one sample of a study of blood T cell repertoires in COVID-19. Repertoires were generated with immunoSEQ multiplex PCR, while TCRdb's copy carries only in-frame clones and drops some. This sample yields roughly 50,000 clones, of which 75% to 90% are seen a single time; around 50% belongs to the top ten. The specimen sequenced was peripheral blood. The receptor set was obtained from a man between 65 and 80 years old with acute or convalescent COVID-19. Each CDR3 is given with its conserved first and last residue. A D gene is named only where the DNA matches it firmly. The listing skips clone size in some rows; elsewhere it reads once, few, many or a size class.

CDR3aa	CDR3nt	abundance	v_gene	j_gene	d_gene
CASSYSYEAYEQYF	TGTGCCAGCAGTTACTCCTACGAAGCCTACGAGCAGTACTTC	-	TRBV6-5	TRBJ2-7	-
CASSSGTSGTNEQFF	TGCGCCAGCAGCTCTGGGACTAGCGGGACAAATGAGCAGTTCTTC	-	TRBV5-1	TRBJ2-1	TRBD2
CASSINAGGEQYF	TGTGCCAGCAGCATAAATGCAGGGGGCGAGCAGTACTTC	-	TRBV7-3	TRBJ2-7	TRBD1
CASSKQGVARGTGELFF	TGTGCCAGCAGCAAGCAGGGGGTCGCGCGGGGCACCGGGGAGCTGTTTTTT	-	TRBV11-3	TRBJ2-2	-
CASSFQGSDYGYTF	TGTGCCAGCAGCTTTCAGGGTTCAGACTATGGCTACACCTTC	-	TRBV7-2	TRBJ1-2	-
CASSLRQGRYEQYF	TGTGCCAGCAGTTTGAGACAGGGCAGATACGAGCAGTACTTC	-	TRBV6-5	TRBJ2-7	TRBD1
CACLLAGDNEQFF	TGTGCCTGTTTACTAGCGGGAGACAATGAGCAGTTCTTC	once	TRBV30	TRBJ2-1	TRBD2
CASSPRLLAGDELTGELFF	TGTGCCAGCTCACCACGATTACTAGCGGGAGACGAATTAACCGGGGAGCTGTTTTTT	-	TRBV18	TRBJ2-2	TRBD2
CAISERTGGGVSGNTIYF	TGTGCCATCAGTGAGCGGACAGGGGGCGGGGTATCCGGAAACACCATATATTTT	-	TRBV10-3	TRBJ1-3	TRBD1
CASSPGTLNTEAFF	TGCGCCAGCAGTCCCGGGACATTGAACACTGAAGCTTTCTTT	-	TRBV5-1	TRBJ1-1	-
CASSPRTGGPRELFF	TGCGCCAGCAGCCCAAGGACAGGGGGTCCCCGGGAGCTGTTTTTT	-	TRBV4-3	TRBJ2-2	TRBD1
CASSEQGNYGYTF	TGTGCCAGCAGTGAACAGGGGAACTATGGCTACACCTTC	-	TRBV6-1	TRBJ1-2	-
CASSYRVGDTQYF	TGTGCCAGCAGCTACAGGGTCGGAGATACGCAGTATTTT	-	TRBV7-7	TRBJ2-3	-
CASSLDRRSYEQYF	TGCGCCAGCAGCTTGGACAGGCGCTCCTACGAGCAGTACTTC	-	TRBV5-1	TRBJ2-7	-
CASSLGTFLYGYTF	TGTGCCAGCAGCCTGGGGACATTTCTGTATGGCTACACCTTC	-	TRBV28	TRBJ1-2	-
CASSERGGLGDTQYF	TGTGCCAGCAGTGAAAGGGGGGGGTTAGGAGATACGCAGTATTTT	-	TRBV25-1	TRBJ2-3	-
CASSQISGDTQYF	TGTGCCAGCAGCCAAATTAGCGGTGATACGCAGTATTTT	-	TRBV3-1/TRBV3-2	TRBJ2-3	-
CASSIGSGTGGATNEKLFF	TGTGCCAGTAGTATCGGCTCAGGGACAGGGGGCGCGACTAATGAAAAACTGTTTTTT	few	TRBV19	TRBJ1-4	TRBD1
CASSQRGGASGNTIYF	TGTGCCAGCAGTCAAAGGGGTGGAGCTTCTGGAAACACCATATATTTT	-	TRBV28	TRBJ1-3	-
CASSQGGGYTEAFF	TGCGCCAGCAGCCAAGGGGGGGGCTACACTGAAGCTTTCTTT	-	TRBV4-3	TRBJ1-1	-
CAWSSASSGNTIYF	TGTGCCTGGAGTAGCGCCAGCTCTGGAAACACCATATATTTT	-	TRBV30	TRBJ1-3	-
CASSLSPWAGGYTF	TGTGCCAGCAGCTTAAGTCCCTGGGCCGGTGGCTACACCTTC	-	TRBV7-2	TRBJ1-2	-
CASSLGLAGGQQFF	TGCGCCAGCAGCTTGGGGCTAGCGGGGGGTCAGCAGTTCTTC	once	TRBV5-1	TRBJ2-1	TRBD2
CASSQEGPGELFF	TGCGCCAGCAGCCAAGAGGGCCCCGGGGAGCTGTTTTTT	-	TRBV4-3	TRBJ2-2	-
CASSLLPSGNNEQFF	TGCGCCAGCAGCTTGTTGCCTAGCGGTAACAATGAGCAGTTCTTC	-	TRBV5-1	TRBJ2-1	TRBD2
CASSPGTGNTDTQYF	TGTGCCAGCAGCCCTGGGACAGGGAATACAGATACGCAGTATTTT	-	TRBV5-8	TRBJ2-3	TRBD1
CASSLQGNTEAFF	TGTGCCAGCAGCTTACAGGGGAACACTGAAGCTTTCTTT	-	TRBV7-2	TRBJ1-1	-
CASRLRTFPYEQYF	TGTGCCAGCAGGCTCAGGACATTCCCCTACGAGCAGTACTTC	few	TRBV6-5	TRBJ2-7	-
CAVGTADTDTQYF	TGTGCCGTAGGGACAGCTGACACAGATACGCAGTATTTT	-	TRBV6-5	TRBJ2-3	TRBD1
CASSLTEDQPQHF	TGTGCCAGCAGTTTAACAGAAGATCAGCCCCAGCATTTT	-	TRBV12-3/TRBV12-4	TRBJ1-5	-
CASSLSADTQYF	TGTGCCAGCAGCTTGAGTGCAGATACGCAGTATTTT	-	TRBV7-9	TRBJ2-3	-
CASSRPEAGNTIYF	TGTGCCAGCAGCCGACCCGAGGCAGGAAACACCATATATTTT	-	TRBV7-9	TRBJ1-3	-
CASSVEPGLQPQHF	TGTGCCAGCAGCGTAGAGCCAGGGCTCCAGCCCCAGCATTTT	-	TRBV9	TRBJ1-5	-
CAWSELGATNTEAFF	TGTGCCTGGAGTGAATTGGGGGCGACGAACACTGAAGCTTTCTTT	-	TRBV30	TRBJ1-1	-
CSVEGSAENTGELFF	TGCAGCGTTGAAGGGTCGGCGGAAAACACCGGGGAGCTGTTTTTT	once	TRBV29-1	TRBJ2-2	-
CAWSFRQGSTNEKLFF	TGTGCCTGGAGTTTCCGACAGGGATCGACTAATGAAAAACTGTTTTTT	-	TRBV30	TRBJ1-4	TRBD1
CASRTSTANTEAFF	TGTGCCAGTAGGACTTCGACAGCGAACACTGAAGCTTTCTTT	-	TRBV19	TRBJ1-1	-
CAISVGGEFGNTIYF	TGTGCCATCAGTGTGGGCGGGGAGTTTGGAAACACCATATATTTT	-	TRBV10-3	TRBJ1-3	-
CASSLDAVNYGYTF	TGTGCCAGCAGCCTGGATGCGGTTAACTATGGCTACACCTTC	once	TRBV5-4	TRBJ1-2	-
CASSATGVAFF	TGTGCCAGCAGCGCGACAGGGGTAGCTTTCTTT	-	TRBV7-9	TRBJ1-1	TRBD1
CASREANPGLEQYF	TGTGCCAGCAGGGAGGCCAACCCGGGACTCGAGCAGTACTTC	-	TRBV6-6	TRBJ2-7	-
CAWSDGTIRKKLFF	TGTGCCTGGAGTGACGGGACAATACGGAAGAAACTGTTTTTT	few	TRBV30	TRBJ1-4	-
CAISEPSGRSSYNEQFF	TGTGCCATCAGTGAACCTAGCGGGCGCAGCTCCTACAATGAGCAGTTCTTC	-	TRBV10-3	TRBJ2-1	TRBD2
CASSQALAGTDTQYF	TGCGCCAGCAGCCAAGCGTTAGCGGGAACCGATACGCAGTATTTT	-	TRBV4-1	TRBJ2-3	TRBD2
CASSREGRIGGEKLFF	TGTGCCAGCAGCAGGGAGGGGAGGATCGGCGGTGAAAAACTGTTTTTT	-	TRBV7-2	TRBJ1-4	-
CASSLDIQSSLYTEAFF	TGCGCCAGCAGCTTGGACATACAGTCTTCTCTTTACACTGAAGCTTTCTTT	-	TRBV5-1	TRBJ1-1	-
CASSFLAGDAGELFF	TGCGCCAGCAGCTTCCTAGCGGGAGATGCCGGGGAGCTGTTTTTT	-	TRBV5-1	TRBJ2-2	TRBD2
CASTAGGASEKLFF	TGTGCCAGCACCGCGGGAGGGGCTTCTGAAAAACTGTTTTTT	-	TRBV5-8	TRBJ1-4	-
CASSPDRSLNTGELFF	TGTGCCAGCAGCCCGGACAGGAGCCTAAACACCGGGGAGCTGTTTTTT	-	TRBV5-5	TRBJ2-2	TRBD1
CATQFSGTGSYNEQFF	TGTGCCACTCAATTTAGCGGTACCGGGTCCTACAATGAGCAGTTCTTC	-	TRBV27	TRBJ2-1	-
CASSLALGQGGYGYTF	TGTGCCAGCAGCCTAGCCCTTGGGCAGGGAGGTTACGGCTACACCTTC	-	TRBV13	TRBJ1-2	-